This T cell receptor (beta chain) was retrieved from a study of blood T cell repertoires in COVID-19. Study at large: T cells, B-cell-depleted T cells, or PBMCs provided the cDNA or gDNA that served as material.

In the original analysis: Reference gene primer amplification gave estimated nucleated cell counts. Measured with immunoSEQ multiplex PCR; TCRdb has only the in-frame clones, and not every one. V, J and clone size derive from that table, while D and trimming were established from the DNA sequence. Of a few hundred thousand clones in the sample, roughly 85% were seen once. Germline CDR1 MDHEN, CDR2 SYDVKM. This CDR3 has 15 residues. V shed 6 bases, J shed 7 bases, and the junction held 8 bases outside the gene matches. This TCR derives from a woman between 18 and 29 years old with acute or convalescent COVID-19. Sequenced: peripheral blood. V is TRBV28 and J is TRBJ1-6, with 8 bases that match TRBD1. Here the CDR3 DNA reads TGTGCCAGCAGCCCTCACAGGGGGGGGAATTCACCCCTCCACTTT. Protein product: CASSPHRGGNSPLHF.